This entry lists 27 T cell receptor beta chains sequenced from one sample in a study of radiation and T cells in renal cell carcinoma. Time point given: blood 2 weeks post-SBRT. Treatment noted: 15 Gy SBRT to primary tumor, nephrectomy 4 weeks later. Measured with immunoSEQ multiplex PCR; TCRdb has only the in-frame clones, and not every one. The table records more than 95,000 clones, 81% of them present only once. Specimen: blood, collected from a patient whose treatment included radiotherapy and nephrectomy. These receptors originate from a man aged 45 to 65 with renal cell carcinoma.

The CDR3 DNA is TGTGCCAGCACCCCCCCCAGGGCTACAGTCTACGAGCAGTACTTC. Translated, it gives CASTPPRATVYEQYF. V gene TRBV27 combines with J gene TRBJ2-7; perhaps TRBD1 as D (5 bases). Germline CDR1 is MNHEY and CDR2 is SMNVEV (reference sequence). V lost 7 bases to trimming and J lost 3 bases, with 19 bases between them. The CDR3 runs 15 residues.

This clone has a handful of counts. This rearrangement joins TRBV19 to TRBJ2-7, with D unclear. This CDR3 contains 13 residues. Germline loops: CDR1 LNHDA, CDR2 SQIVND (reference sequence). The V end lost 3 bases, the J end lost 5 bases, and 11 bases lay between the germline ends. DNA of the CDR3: TGTGCCAGTAGTATCAAGGGTTACCACGAGCAGTACTTC. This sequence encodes CASSIKGYHEQYF. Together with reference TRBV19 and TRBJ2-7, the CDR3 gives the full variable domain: DGGITQSPKYLFRKEGQNVTLSCEQNLNHDAMYWYRQDPGQGLRLIYYSQIVNDFQKGDIAEGYSVSREKKESFPLTVTSAQKNPTAFYLCASSIKGYHEQYFGPGTRLTVT.

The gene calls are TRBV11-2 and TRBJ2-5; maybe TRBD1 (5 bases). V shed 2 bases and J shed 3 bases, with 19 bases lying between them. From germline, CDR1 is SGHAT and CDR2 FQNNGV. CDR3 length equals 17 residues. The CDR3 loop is CASSLLGQTQTKETQYF. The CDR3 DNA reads TGTGCCAGCAGCTTATTGGGGCAGACCCAAACTAAAGAGACCCAGTACTTC.

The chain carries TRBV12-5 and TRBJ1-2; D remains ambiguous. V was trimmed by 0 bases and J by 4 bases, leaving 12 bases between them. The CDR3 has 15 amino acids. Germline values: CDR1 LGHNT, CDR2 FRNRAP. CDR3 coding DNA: TGTGCTAGTGGTTTGGTAATGGTAGGGAGCTATGGCTACACCTTC. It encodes CASGLVMVGSYGYTF. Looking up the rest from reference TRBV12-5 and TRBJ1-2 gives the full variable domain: DARVTQTPRHKVTEMGQEVTMRCQPILGHNTVFWYRQTMMQGLELLAYFRNRAPLDDSGMPKDRFSAEMPDATLATLKIQPSEPRDSAVYFCASGLVMVGSYGYTFGSGTRLTVV.

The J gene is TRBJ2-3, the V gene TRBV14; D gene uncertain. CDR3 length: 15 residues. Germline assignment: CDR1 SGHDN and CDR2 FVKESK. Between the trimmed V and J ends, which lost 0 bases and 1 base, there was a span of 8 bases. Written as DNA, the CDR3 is TGTGCCAGCAGCCAAGATGACCCTCGCACAGATACGCAGTATTTT. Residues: CASSQDDPRTDTQYF.

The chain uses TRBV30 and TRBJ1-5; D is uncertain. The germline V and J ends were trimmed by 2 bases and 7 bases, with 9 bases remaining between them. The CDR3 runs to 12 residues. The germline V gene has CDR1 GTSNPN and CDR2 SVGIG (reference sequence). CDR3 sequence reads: CAWSKTGQPQHF. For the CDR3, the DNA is TGTGCCTGGAGTAAAACTGGGCAGCCCCAGCATTTT.

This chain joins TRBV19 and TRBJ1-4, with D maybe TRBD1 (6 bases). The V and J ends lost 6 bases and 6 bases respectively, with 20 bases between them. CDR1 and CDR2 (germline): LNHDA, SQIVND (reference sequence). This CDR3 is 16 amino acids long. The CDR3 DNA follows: TGTGCCAGTAGAAACCCCTTTCGGGGGCCGGATGAAAAACTGTTTTTT. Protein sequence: CASRNPFRGPDEKLFF. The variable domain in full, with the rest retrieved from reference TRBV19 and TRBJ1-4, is DGGITQSPKYLFRKEGQNVTLSCEQNLNHDAMYWYRQDPGQGLRLIYYSQIVNDFQKGDIAEGYSVSREKKESFPLTVTSAQKNPTAFYLCASRNPFRGPDEKLFFGSGTQLSVL.

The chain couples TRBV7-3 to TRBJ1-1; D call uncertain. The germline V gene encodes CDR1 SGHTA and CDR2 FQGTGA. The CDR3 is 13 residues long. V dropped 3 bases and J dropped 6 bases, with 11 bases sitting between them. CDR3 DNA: TGTGCCAGCAGCTTGGGCATACACGCTGAAGCTTTCTTT. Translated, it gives CASSLGIHAEAFF.

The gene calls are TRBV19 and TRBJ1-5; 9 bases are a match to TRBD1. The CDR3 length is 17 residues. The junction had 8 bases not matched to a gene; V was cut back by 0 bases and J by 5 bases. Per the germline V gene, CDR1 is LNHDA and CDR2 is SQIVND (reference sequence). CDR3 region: CASSIDPGQGWHQPQHF. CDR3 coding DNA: TGTGCCAGTAGTATAGATCCGGGACAGGGATGGCATCAGCCCCAGCATTTT.

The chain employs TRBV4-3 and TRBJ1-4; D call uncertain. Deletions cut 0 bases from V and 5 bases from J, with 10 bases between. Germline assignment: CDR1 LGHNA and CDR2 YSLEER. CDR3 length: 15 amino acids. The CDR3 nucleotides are TGCGCCAGCAGCCAAGATCCTGGGTTCAATGAAAAACTGTTTTTT. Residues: CASSQDPGFNEKLFF.

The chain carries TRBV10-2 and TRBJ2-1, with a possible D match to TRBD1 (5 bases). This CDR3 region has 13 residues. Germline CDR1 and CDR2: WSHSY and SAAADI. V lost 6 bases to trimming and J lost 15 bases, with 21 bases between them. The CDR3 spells CASSVIDSPQGFF. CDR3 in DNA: TGCGCCAGCAGCGTTATCGACTCCCCTCAGGGGTTCTTC.

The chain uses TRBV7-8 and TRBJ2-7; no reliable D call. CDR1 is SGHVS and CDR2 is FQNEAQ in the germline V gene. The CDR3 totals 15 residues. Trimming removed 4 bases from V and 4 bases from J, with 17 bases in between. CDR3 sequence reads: CASSSRVQRSYEQYF. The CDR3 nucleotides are TGTGCCAGCAGCTCCCGGGTCCAGAGGTCGTACGAGCAGTACTTC.

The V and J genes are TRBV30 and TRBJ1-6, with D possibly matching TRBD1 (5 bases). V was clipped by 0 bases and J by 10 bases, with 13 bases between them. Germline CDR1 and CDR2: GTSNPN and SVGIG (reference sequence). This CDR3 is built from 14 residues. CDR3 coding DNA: TGTGCCTGGAGTGTAATATTGGGGGGATCACCCCTCCACTTT. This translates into CAWSVILGGSPLHF.

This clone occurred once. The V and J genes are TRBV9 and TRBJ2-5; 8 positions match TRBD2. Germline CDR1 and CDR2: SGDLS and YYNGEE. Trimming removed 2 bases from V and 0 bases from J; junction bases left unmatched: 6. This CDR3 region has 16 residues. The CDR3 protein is CASSVASGGDQETQYF. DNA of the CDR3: TGTGCCAGCAGCGTTGCCAGCGGGGGAGACCAAGAGACCCAGTACTTC. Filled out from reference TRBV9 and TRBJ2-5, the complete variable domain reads DSGVTQTPKHLITATGQRVTLRCSPRSGDLSVYWYQQSLDQGLQFLIQYYNGEERAKGNILERFSAQQFPDLHSELNLSSLELGDSALYFCASSVASGGDQETQYFGPGTRLLVL.

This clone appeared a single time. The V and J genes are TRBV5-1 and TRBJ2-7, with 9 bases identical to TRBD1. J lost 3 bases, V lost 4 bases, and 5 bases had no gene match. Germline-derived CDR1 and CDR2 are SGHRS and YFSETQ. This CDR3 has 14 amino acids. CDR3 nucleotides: TGCGCCAGCAGCGGGACGACAGGGGGCTACGAGCAGTACTTC. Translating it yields CASSGTTGGYEQYF.

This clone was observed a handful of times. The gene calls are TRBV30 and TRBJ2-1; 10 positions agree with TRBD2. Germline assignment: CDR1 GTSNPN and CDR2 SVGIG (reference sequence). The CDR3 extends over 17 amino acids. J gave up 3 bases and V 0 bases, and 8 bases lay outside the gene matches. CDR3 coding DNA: TGTGCCTGGAGTGTGCTTGGGTCTAGCGGGGGCTACAATGAGCAGTTCTTC. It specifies CAWSVLGSSGGYNEQFF.

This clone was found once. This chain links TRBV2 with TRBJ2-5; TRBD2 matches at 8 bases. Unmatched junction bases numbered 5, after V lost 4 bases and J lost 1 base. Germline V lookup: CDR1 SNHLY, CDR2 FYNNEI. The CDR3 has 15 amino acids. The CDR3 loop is CASSAGLAPQETQYF. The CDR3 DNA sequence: TGTGCCAGCAGTGCAGGACTAGCTCCCCAAGAGACCCAGTACTTC.

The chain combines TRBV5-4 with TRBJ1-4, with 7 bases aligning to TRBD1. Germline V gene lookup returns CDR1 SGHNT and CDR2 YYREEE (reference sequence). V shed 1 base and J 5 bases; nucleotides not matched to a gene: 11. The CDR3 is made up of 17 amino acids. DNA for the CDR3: TGTGCCAGCAGCTTGAAGTTCAGGGGGAAGTCGAATGAAAAACTGTTTTTT. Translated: CASSLKFRGKSNEKLFF.

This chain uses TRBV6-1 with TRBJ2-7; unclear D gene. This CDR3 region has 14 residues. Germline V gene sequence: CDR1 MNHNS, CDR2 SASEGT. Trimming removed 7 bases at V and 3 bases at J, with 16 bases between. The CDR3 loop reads CASKPLRTDYEQYF. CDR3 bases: TGTGCCAGCAAACCACTCCGGACGGACTACGAGCAGTACTTC.

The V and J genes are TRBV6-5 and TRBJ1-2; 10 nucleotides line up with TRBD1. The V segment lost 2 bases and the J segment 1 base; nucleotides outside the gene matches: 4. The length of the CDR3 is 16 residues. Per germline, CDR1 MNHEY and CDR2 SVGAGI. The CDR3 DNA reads TGTGCCAGCAGTTACGTCCGGACAGGGGGTAACTATGGCTACACCTTC. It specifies CASSYVRTGGNYGYTF.

The CDR3 sequence is CASAPGEITDTQYF. The CDR3 DNA sequence: TGCGCCAGCGCCCCCGGGGAGATCACAGATACGCAGTATTTT. The chain is built from TRBV5-1 and TRBJ2-3; a possible D gene is TRBD2 (5 bases). V lost 7 bases, J lost 2 bases, and 14 bases lay in between. Per the germline V gene, CDR1 is SGHRS and CDR2 is YFSETQ. This CDR3 contains 14 residues.

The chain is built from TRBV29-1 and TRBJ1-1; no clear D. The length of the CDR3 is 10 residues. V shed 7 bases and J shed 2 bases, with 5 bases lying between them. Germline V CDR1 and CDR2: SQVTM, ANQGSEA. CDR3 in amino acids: CSAQNTEAFF. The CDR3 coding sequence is TGCAGCGCTCAAAACACTGAAGCTTTCTTT.

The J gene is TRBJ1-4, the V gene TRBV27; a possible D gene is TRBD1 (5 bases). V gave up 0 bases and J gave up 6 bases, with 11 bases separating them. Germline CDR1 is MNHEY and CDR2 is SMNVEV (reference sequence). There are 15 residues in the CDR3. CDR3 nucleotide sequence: TGTGCCAGCAGTTTATCGCACAGGTTCGATGAAAAACTGTTTTTT. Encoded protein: CASSLSHRFDEKLFF.

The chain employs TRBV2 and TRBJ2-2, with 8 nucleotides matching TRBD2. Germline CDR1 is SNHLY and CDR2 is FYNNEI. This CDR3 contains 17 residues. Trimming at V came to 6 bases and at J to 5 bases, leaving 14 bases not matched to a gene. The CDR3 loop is CASSLPGGGPETGELFF. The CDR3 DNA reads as TGTGCCAGCAGCCTCCCCGGGGGGGGCCCGGAAACCGGGGAGCTGTTTTTT.

The CDR3 DNA sequence: TGTGCCAGCAGTACGAGGGATACGCAGTATTTT. Translating gives CASSTRDTQYF. The chain combines TRBV28 with TRBJ2-3; D is undetermined. Germline V gene sequence: CDR1 MDHEN, CDR2 SYDVKM. Trimming took 5 bases from V and 6 from J, leaving 6 bases between them. The CDR3 contains 11 residues.

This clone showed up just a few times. DNA of the CDR3: TGCAGCGTTGTGTCCCCGGGGGATGAAAAACTGTTTTTT. Protein product: CSVVSPGDEKLFF. V is TRBV29-1 and J is TRBJ1-4; perhaps TRBD1 as D (5 bases). With 4 bases removed from V and 6 bases from J, the gap between germline ends came to 12 bases. Germline V gene data show CDR1 as SQVTM and CDR2 as ANQGSEA. The CDR3 consists of 13 residues.

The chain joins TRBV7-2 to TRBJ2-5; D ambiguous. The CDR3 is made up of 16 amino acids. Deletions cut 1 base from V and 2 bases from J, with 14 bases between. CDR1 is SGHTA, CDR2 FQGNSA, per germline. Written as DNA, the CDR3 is TGTGCCAGCAGCTTAGTTGCGCAGATTATGCAAGAGACCCAGTACTTC. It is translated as CASSLVAQIMQETQYF.